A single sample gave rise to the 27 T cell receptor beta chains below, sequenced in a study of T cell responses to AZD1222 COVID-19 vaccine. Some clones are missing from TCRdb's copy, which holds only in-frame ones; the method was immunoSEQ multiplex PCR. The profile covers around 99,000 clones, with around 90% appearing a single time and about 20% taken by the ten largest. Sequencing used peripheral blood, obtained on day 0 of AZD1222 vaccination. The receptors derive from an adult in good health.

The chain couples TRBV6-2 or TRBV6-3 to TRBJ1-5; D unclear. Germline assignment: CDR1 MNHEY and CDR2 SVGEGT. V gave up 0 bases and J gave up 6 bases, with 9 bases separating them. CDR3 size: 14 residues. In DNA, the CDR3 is TGTGCCAGCAGTTACTCACTTGAGAGTCAGCCCCAGCATTTT. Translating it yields CASSYSLESQPQHF.

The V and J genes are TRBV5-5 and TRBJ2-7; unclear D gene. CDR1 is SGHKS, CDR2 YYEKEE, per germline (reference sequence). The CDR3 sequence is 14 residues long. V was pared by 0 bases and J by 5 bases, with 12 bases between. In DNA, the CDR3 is TGTGCCAGCAGCTTGGTCTCTAGTGCCCACGAGCAGTACTTC. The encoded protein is CASSLVSSAHEQYF.

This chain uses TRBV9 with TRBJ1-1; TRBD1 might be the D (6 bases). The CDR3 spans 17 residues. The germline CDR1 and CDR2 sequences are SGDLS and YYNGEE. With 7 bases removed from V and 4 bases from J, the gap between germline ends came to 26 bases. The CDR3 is CASDLPQRKQGSTEAFF. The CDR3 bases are TGTGCCAGCGACCTCCCCCAGCGAAAACAGGGATCCACTGAAGCTTTCTTT.

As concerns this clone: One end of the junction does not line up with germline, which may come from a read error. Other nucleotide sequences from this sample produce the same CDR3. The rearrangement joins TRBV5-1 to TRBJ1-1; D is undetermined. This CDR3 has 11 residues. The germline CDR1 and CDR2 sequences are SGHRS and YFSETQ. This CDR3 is CASSLNTEAFF. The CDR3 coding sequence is TGCGCCAGCAGCTTGAATACTGAAGCTTTCTTT. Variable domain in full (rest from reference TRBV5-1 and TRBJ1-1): KAGVTQTPRYLIKTRGQQVTLSCSPISGHRSVSWYQQTPGQGLQFLFEYFSETQRNKGNFPGRFSGRQFSNSRSEMNVSTLELGDSALYLCASSLNTEAFFGQGTRLTVV.

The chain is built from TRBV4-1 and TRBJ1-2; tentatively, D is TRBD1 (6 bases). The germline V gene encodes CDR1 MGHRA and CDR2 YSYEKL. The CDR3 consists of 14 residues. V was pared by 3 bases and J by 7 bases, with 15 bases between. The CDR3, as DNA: TGCGCCAGCAGCCAGATCTCAGGGGAGGGTGGCTACACCTTC. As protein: CASSQISGEGGYTF.

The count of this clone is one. CDR3 amino acids: CASSQLVLAETQYF. CDR3 sequence (DNA): TGTGCCAGCAGCCAGTTAGTCCTCGCTGAGACCCAGTACTTC. This sequence joins TRBV7-2 and TRBJ2-5; no firm D call. This CDR3 comprises 14 residues. The V gene lost 5 bases and the J gene lost 5 bases, with 15 bases spanning the gap. CDR1 and CDR2 (germline): SGHTA, FQGNSA.

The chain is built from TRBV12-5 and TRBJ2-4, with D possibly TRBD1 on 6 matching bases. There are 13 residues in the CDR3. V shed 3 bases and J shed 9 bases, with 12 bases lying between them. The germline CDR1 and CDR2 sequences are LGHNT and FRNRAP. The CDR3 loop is CASGFWGRSIQYF. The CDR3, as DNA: TGTGCTAGTGGTTTCTGGGGGCGGAGCATTCAGTACTTC.

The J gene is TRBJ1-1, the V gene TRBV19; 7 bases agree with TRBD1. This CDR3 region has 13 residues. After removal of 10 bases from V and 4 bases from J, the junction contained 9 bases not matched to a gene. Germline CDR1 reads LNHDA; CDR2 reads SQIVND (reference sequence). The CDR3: CATLKNRGTEAFF. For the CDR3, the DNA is TGTGCCACCCTAAAAAACAGGGGCACTGAAGCTTTCTTT. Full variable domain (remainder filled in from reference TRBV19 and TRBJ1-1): DGGITQSPKYLFRKEGQNVTLSCEQNLNHDAMYWYRQDPGQGLRLIYYSQIVNDFQKGDIAEGYSVSREKKESFPLTVTSAQKNPTAFYLCATLKNRGTEAFFGQGTRLTVV.

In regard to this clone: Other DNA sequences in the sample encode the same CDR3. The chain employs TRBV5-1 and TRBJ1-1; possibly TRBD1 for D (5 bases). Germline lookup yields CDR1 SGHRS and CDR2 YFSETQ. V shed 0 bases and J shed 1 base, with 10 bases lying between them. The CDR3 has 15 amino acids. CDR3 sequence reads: CASSLGGARNTEAFF. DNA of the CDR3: TGCGCCAGCAGCTTGGGAGGGGCCCGGAACACTGAAGCTTTCTTT.

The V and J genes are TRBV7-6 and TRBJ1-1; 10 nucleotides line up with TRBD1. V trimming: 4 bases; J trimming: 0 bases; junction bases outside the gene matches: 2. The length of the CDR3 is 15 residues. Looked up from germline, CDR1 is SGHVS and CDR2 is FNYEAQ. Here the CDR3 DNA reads TGTGCCAGCAGCTGGGGACAGGGGCTGAACACTGAAGCTTTCTTT. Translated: CASSWGQGLNTEAFF.

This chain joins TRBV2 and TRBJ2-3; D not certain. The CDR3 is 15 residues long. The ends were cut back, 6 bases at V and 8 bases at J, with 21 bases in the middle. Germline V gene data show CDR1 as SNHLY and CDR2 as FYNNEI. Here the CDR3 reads CASSDLLFSSATQYF. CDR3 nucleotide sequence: TGTGCCAGCAGCGACCTCCTATTCAGCTCGGCTACGCAGTATTTT.

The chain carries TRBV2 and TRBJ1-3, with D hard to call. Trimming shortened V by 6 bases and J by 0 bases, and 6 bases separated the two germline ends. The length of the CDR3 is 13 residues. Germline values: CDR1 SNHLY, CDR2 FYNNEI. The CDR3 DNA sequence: TGTGCCAGCAGGGGTGACTCTGGAAACACCATATATTTT. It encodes CASRGDSGNTIYF.

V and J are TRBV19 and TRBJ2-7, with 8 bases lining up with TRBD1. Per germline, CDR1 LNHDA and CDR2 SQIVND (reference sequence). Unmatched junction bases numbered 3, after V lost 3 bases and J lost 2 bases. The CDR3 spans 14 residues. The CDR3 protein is CASSIQQGAYEQYF. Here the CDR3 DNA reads TGTGCCAGTAGTATTCAACAGGGGGCCTACGAGCAGTACTTC.

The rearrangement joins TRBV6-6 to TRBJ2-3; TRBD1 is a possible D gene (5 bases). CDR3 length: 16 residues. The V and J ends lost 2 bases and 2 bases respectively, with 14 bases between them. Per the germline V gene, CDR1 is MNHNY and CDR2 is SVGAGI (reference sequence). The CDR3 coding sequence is TGTGCCAGCAGTTACGGTCAGGGTCCGCTCACAGATACGCAGTATTTT. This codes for CASSYGQGPLTDTQYF.

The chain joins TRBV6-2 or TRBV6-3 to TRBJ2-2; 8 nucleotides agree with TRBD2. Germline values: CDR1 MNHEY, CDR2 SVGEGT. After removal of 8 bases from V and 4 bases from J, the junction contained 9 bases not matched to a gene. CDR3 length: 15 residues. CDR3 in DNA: TGTGCCAGCCGCCCGGCGGGGGGAAGCACCGGGGAGCTGTTTTTT. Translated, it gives CASRPAGGSTGELFF.

The CDR3 DNA is TGTGCCACCAGCAGAGATTCGAGACTAGCGGGGGGCACAGATACGCAGTATTTT. It is translated as CATSRDSRLAGGTDTQYF. V gene TRBV15 combines with J gene TRBJ2-3, with 12 bases fitting TRBD2. This CDR3 comprises 18 residues. Trimming removed 0 bases from V and 1 base from J; junction bases left unmatched: 5. The germline V gene has CDR1 LNHNV and CDR2 YYDKDF (reference sequence).

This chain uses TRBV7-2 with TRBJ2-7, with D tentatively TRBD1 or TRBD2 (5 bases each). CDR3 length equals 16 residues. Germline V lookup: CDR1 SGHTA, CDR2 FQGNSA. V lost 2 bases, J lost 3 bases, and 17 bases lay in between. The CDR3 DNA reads TGTGCCAGCAGCTTAACGTTAGGGACCACAAGCTACGAGCAGTACTTC. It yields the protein CASSLTLGTTSYEQYF.

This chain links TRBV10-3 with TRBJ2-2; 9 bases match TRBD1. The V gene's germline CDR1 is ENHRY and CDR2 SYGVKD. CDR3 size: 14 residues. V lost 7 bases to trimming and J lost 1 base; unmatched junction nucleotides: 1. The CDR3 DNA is TGTGCCATCATGGGACAGGGGAACACCGGGGAGCTGTTTTTT. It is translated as CAIMGQGNTGELFF.

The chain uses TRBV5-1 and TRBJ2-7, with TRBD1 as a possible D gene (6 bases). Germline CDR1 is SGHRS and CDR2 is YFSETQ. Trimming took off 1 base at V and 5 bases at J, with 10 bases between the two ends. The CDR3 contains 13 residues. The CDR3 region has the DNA TGCGCCAGCAGCTTGATACAGGGTAACGAGCAGTACTTC. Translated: CASSLIQGNEQYF. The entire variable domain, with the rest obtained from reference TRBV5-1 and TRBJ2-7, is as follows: KAGVTQTPRYLIKTRGQQVTLSCSPISGHRSVSWYQQTPGQGLQFLFEYFSETQRNKGNFPGRFSGRQFSNSRSEMNVSTLELGDSALYLCASSLIQGNEQYFGPGTRLTVT.

The CDR3 is CASSLGDRSTDTQYF. For the CDR3, the DNA is TGCGCCAGCAGCTTGGGAGATAGAAGCACAGATACGCAGTATTTT. The chain carries TRBV5-1 and TRBJ2-3; D unclear. There are 15 residues in the CDR3. The V and J ends lost 0 bases and 0 bases respectively, with 8 bases between them. Germline V gene data show CDR1 as SGHRS and CDR2 as YFSETQ.

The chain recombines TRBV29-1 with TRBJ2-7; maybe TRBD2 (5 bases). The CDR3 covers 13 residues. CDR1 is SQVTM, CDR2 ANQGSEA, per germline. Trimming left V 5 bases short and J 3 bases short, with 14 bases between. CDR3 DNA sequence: TGCAGCGTTTCGACGGCGGGTGGCTACGAGCAGTACTTC. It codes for CSVSTAGGYEQYF.

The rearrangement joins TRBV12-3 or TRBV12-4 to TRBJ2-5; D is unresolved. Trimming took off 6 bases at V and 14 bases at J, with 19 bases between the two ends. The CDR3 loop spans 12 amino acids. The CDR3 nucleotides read TGTGCCAGCAGCGCTACCCGACTTCTCCATTACTTC. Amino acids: CASSATRLLHYF.

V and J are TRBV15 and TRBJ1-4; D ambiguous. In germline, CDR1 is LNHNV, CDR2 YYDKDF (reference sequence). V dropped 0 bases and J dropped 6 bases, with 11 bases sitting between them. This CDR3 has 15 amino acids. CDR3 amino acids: CATSRDGKMDEKLFF. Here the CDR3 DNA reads TGTGCCACCAGCAGAGACGGGAAGATGGATGAAAAACTGTTTTTT.

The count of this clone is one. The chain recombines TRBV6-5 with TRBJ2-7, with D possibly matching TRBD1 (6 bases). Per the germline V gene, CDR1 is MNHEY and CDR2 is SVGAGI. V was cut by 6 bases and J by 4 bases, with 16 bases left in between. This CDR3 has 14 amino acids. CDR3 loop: CASSNSQGAYEQYF. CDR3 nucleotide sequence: TGTGCCAGCAGCAATTCACAGGGTGCGTACGAGCAGTACTTC.

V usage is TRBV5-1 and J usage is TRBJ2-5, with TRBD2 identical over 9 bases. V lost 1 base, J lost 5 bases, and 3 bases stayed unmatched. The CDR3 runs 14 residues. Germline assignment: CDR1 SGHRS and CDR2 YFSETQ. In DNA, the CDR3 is TGCGCCAGCAGCTTGCAAAGCGGGAGGGAGACCCAGTACTTC. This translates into CASSLQSGRETQYF. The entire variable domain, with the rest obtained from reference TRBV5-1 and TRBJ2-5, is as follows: KAGVTQTPRYLIKTRGQQVTLSCSPISGHRSVSWYQQTPGQGLQFLFEYFSETQRNKGNFPGRFSGRQFSNSRSEMNVSTLELGDSALYLCASSLQSGRETQYFGPGTRLLVL.

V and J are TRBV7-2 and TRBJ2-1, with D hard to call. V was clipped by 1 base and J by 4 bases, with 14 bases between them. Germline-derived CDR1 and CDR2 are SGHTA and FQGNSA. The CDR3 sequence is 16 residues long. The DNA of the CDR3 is TGTGCCAGCAGCTTAGAGGTGGCCCCTCGATACAATGAGCAGTTCTTC. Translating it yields CASSLEVAPRYNEQFF.

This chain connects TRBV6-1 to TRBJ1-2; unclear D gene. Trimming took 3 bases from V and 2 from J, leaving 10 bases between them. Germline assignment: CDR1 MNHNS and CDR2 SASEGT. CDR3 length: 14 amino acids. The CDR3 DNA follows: TGTGCCAGCAGTGATGGTTTGGTAAACTATGGCTACACCTTC. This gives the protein CASSDGLVNYGYTF.